This TCR beta chain was recorded in a study of cytomegalovirus exposure and HLA in healthy donors. Libraries were prepared by immunoSEQ multiplex PCR; TCRdb keeps only in-frame clonotypes and omits some of them. The top ten hold roughly 5.3% of the sample, which has 110,000 or so clones, 86% seen once. This CDR3 is built from 15 residues. The trim removed 0 bases at V and 8 bases at J, leaving 9 bases unmatched. Germline CDR1 and CDR2: SGHRS and YFSETQ. The specimen sequenced was PBMCs. The sequence was collected from a man younger than 30 in good health and CMV-seronegative. The chain has TRBV5-1 and TRBJ1-2; 8 positions agree with TRBD1. CDR3 amino acids: CASSLAGGGFYGYTF. The CDR3 DNA follows: TGCGCCAGCAGCTTGGCAGGGGGCGGCTTTTACGGCTACACCTTC.